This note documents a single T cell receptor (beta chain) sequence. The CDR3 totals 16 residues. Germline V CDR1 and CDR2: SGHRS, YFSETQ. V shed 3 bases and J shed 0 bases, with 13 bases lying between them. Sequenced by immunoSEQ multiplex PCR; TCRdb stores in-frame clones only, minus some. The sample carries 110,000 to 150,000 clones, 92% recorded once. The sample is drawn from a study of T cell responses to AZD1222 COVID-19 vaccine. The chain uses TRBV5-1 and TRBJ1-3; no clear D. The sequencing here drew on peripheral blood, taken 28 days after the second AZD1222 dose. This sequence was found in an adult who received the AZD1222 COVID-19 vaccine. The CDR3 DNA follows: TGCGCCAGCAGCTCAGTCCCCGGGGTCTCTGGAAACACCATATATTTT. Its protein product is CASSSVPGVSGNTIYF.